The 6 T cell receptor beta chains below come from one sample, sequenced in a study of blood T cell repertoires in COVID-19. The table came from immunoSEQ multiplex PCR; TCRdb's copy has only in-frame clones and leaves some out. The data contain 75,000 to 95,000 clones, under 80% of them seen just once; the ten biggest clones take up less than 5%. The sequenced material came from peripheral blood. The receptors originated from a man between 70 and 80 years old with COVID-19, enrolled during active disease.

The genes are TRBV7-9 and TRBJ1-1; D ambiguous. From germline, CDR1 is SEHNR and CDR2 FQNEAQ (reference sequence). Deletions cut 5 bases from V and 0 bases from J, with 7 bases between. The CDR3 runs to 13 residues. The chain's CDR3 is CASSPPMNTEAFF. The CDR3 DNA follows: TGTGCCAGCAGCCCCCCCATGAACACTGAAGCTTTCTTT.

The chain is built from TRBV29-1 and TRBJ2-5; tentatively, D is TRBD1 (5 bases). CDR1 SQVTM and CDR2 ANQGSEA come from the germline V gene. The CDR3 loop spans 14 amino acids. Trimming took 7 bases from V and 0 from J, leaving 15 bases between them. The CDR3 DNA reads TGCAGCGGGGAAGGCAGGGCAAACCAAGAGACCCAGTACTTC. Translation: CSGEGRANQETQYF.

J is TRBJ1-4 and V is TRBV9; 10 nucleotides align to TRBD1. Germline V CDR1 and CDR2: SGDLS, YYNGEE. Trimming at V came to 3 bases and at J to 5 bases, leaving 7 bases not matched to a gene. The CDR3 runs to 16 residues. DNA of the CDR3: TGTGCCAGCAGCGGCCTTCTGGGACAGGGGAATGAAAAACTGTTTTTT. It encodes CASSGLLGQGNEKLFF.

This clone was seen ten or more times. The chain combines TRBV11-2 with TRBJ2-1; 7 bases match TRBD2. V lost 4 bases, J lost 1 base, and 4 bases stayed unmatched. Germline CDR1 SGHAT, CDR2 FQNNGV. The CDR3 is made up of 15 amino acids. The CDR3 spells CASSSRTRSYNEQFF. The CDR3 coding sequence is TGTGCCAGCAGCTCCCGGACTAGATCCTACAATGAGCAGTTCTTC.

V gene TRBV28 combines with J gene TRBJ1-1, with D perhaps TRBD1 (6 bases). The V gene's germline CDR1 is MDHEN and CDR2 SYDVKM. V lost 7 bases to trimming and J lost 1 base, with 10 bases between them. The CDR3 length is 13 residues. CDR3 sequence (DNA): TGTGCCAGCACTACGACAGGGAACACTGAAGCTTTCTTT. Translating gives CASTTTGNTEAFF.

CDR3 in DNA: TGTGCCAGCAGCTTGGAGTCAGGGATGGCTTTCTTT. It yields the protein CASSLESGMAFF. The chain links TRBV5-5 to TRBJ1-1, with D perhaps TRBD1 (5 bases). In germline, CDR1 is SGHKS, CDR2 YYEKEE (reference sequence). The germline V and J ends were trimmed by 0 bases and 11 bases, with 11 bases remaining between them. This CDR3 contains 12 residues.